A single sample gave rise to the 6 T cell receptor beta chains below, sequenced in a study of shared clonotypes between healthy human individuals. TCRdb's table, derived via immunoSEQ multiplex PCR, lists solely in-frame clones and lacks some. This sample has about 2.4 million clones, with approximately 93% found just once. Specimen: naive CD4+ T cells from PBMCs. Subset noted: CD45RA+ positively selected. These receptors were taken from a man aged 18 to 29 in good health. Some clones in this sample may be carry-over from other donors' samples.

The CDR3, as DNA: TGTGCCTGGAGGTGGACAGGGGGCGCAGAGACCCAGTACTTC. Translated: CAWRWTGGAETQYF. V gene TRBV30 combines with J gene TRBJ2-5; 11 bases match TRBD1. Trimming at V came to 3 bases and at J to 4 bases, leaving 4 bases not matched to a gene. CDR1 is GTSNPN, CDR2 SVGIG, per germline (reference sequence). The CDR3 extends over 14 amino acids.

The chain joins TRBV6-1 to TRBJ2-3; D ambiguous. The CDR3 contains 14 residues. Germline CDR1 reads MNHNS; CDR2 reads SASEGT. Trimming removed 10 bases from V and 6 bases from J, with 20 bases in between. CDR3 sequence (DNA): TGTGCCATAGAGACCAGAAAGAGTATGGATACGCAGTATTTT. It is translated as CAIETRKSMDTQYF.

The rearrangement uses TRBV29-1 and TRBJ2-5, with D perhaps matching TRBD2 (5 bases). The J call could be wrong; TRBJ2-7 is a better fit for the DNA end. CDR3 length: 13 amino acids. The germline V gene encodes CDR1 SQVTM and CDR2 ANQGSEA. This chain's CDR3 is CSVSASLAYEQYF. The CDR3 bases are TGCAGCGTTTCGGCTAGCTTAGCCTACGAGCAGTACTTC.

The chain uses TRBV7-9 and TRBJ2-7, with TRBD2 matching 8 bases. CDR1 SEHNR and CDR2 FQNEAQ come from the germline V gene (reference sequence). CDR3 length equals 15 residues. Trimming took 2 bases from V and 6 from J; bases not matched to a gene: 9. Written as DNA, the CDR3 is TGTGCCAGCAGCTTAAGGGAAGCGGGAGTAGGCGAGCAGTACTTC. This sequence encodes CASSLREAGVGEQYF.

The J gene is TRBJ2-7, the V gene TRBV7-3, with D unclear. The CDR3 totals 13 residues. V gave up 2 bases and J gave up 4 bases, with 9 bases separating them. Germline CDR1 SGHTA, CDR2 FQGTGA. CDR3 bases: TGTGCCAGCAGCTTAGGGGTTGGGTACGAGCAGTACTTC. Protein product: CASSLGVGYEQYF.

The DNA of the CDR3 is TGTGCCAGCAGCCGAGCCTCTGGAAACACCATATATTTT. Translation: CASSRASGNTIYF. The chain uses TRBV6-5 and TRBJ1-3, with D unclear. This CDR3 comprises 13 residues. V was cut by 6 bases and J by 0 bases, with 6 bases left in between. Germline V gives CDR1 MNHEY, CDR2 SVGAGI.